The clone carrying this T cell receptor beta chain showed up just once. Original handling: Quantification of nucleated cells was approximated via reference gene primer amplification. The table came from immunoSEQ multiplex PCR; TCRdb's copy has only in-frame clones and leaves some out. V and J calls and clone size follow that table, whereas D and trimming were derived from the DNA. In the table there are about 260,000 clones, roughly 87% of which are singletons. The data are from a study of blood T cell repertoires in COVID-19. At the level of the study: Specimens from acute and convalescent COVID-19 originated in the United States, Italy and Spain. T cells, B-cell-depleted T cells, or PBMCs provided the cDNA or gDNA that served as material.

Deletions cut 0 bases from V and 1 base from J, with 6 bases between. The CDR3 runs to 14 residues. Germline values: CDR1 MNHEY, CDR2 SVGAGI. Material: peripheral blood. This clonotype was sampled from a woman aged 45 to 65 who had recovered from COVID-19. This rearrangement joins TRBV6-5 to TRBJ1-1; D remains ambiguous. This CDR3 is CASSYSRGNTEAFF. The DNA for the CDR3 is TGTGCCAGCAGTTACTCACGGGGGAACACTGAAGCTTTCTTT.